The 12 T cell receptor beta chains below come from one sample, sequenced in a study of graft-versus-host responses after intestinal transplantation. Both intraepithelial and lamina propria lymphocytes were released by processing graft tissue. The data were produced by immunoSEQ multiplex PCR, yet TCRdb's version contains in-frame clones alone and is incomplete. This sample has 25,000 to 30,000 clones, with around four fifths found just once. The source material was ileum tissue, sampled 98 days after intestinal transplantation. These receptors all stem from a human patient who received an intestinal transplant, so some T cells may come from the graft donor.

V gene TRBV18 combines with J gene TRBJ2-3; D gene uncertain. The V and J ends lost 1 base and 2 bases respectively, with 7 bases between them. There are 14 residues in the CDR3. Looked up from germline, CDR1 is KGHSH and CDR2 is LQKENI. This chain's CDR3 is CASSPQAVTDTQYF. The CDR3 region has the DNA TGTGCCAGCTCACCACAGGCTGTCACAGATACGCAGTATTTT.

The chain uses TRBV4-1 and TRBJ1-1, with TRBD1 matching 7 bases. This CDR3 has 15 residues. Trimming at V came to 3 bases and at J to 1 base, leaving 5 bases not matched to a gene. From germline, CDR1 is MGHRA and CDR2 YSYEKL. In DNA form, the CDR3 reads TGCGCCAGCAGCCAGGCCGAGGGGGCGAACACTGAAGCTTTCTTT. Translating it yields CASSQAEGANTEAFF.

The J gene is TRBJ1-2, the V gene TRBV19, with TRBD1 as a possible D gene (5 bases). V lost 3 bases and J 0 bases, leaving 11 bases between the germline ends. There are 15 residues in the CDR3. Germline V gene sequence: CDR1 LNHDA, CDR2 SQIVND (reference sequence). The CDR3 reads CASSIGTLTNYGYTF. The CDR3 DNA sequence: TGTGCCAGTAGTATTGGGACGTTGACTAACTATGGCTACACCTTC.

The rearrangement uses TRBV5-1 and TRBJ2-5, with 8 positions matching TRBD1. The CDR3 runs 14 residues. V lost 3 bases, J lost 7 bases, and 8 bases stayed unmatched. In germline, CDR1 is SGHRS, CDR2 YFSETQ. The DNA of the CDR3 is TGCGCCAGCAGCTCCAGGGGGCGCGCCGGGACCCAGTACTTC. It is translated as CASSSRGRAGTQYF.

This clone showed up just once. The chain uses TRBV27 and TRBJ1-1, with a possible D match to TRBD1 (5 bases). Germline V gene data show CDR1 as MNHEY and CDR2 as SMNVEV (reference sequence). V gave up 6 bases and J gave up 5 bases, with 16 bases separating them. The CDR3 contains 14 residues. This chain's CDR3 is CASRTIGGRTEAFF. DNA for the CDR3: TGTGCCAGCAGGACCATTGGGGGGAGGACTGAAGCTTTCTTT.

The chain links TRBV19 to TRBJ1-3; D is uncertain. Looked up from germline, CDR1 is LNHDA and CDR2 is SQIVND (reference sequence). V shed 5 bases and J shed 4 bases, with 18 bases lying between them. This CDR3 contains 16 residues. The CDR3 DNA is TGTGCCAGTAGTCCGAATGCGAATCTAGACGGAAACACCATATATTTT. Encoded protein: CASSPNANLDGNTIYF.

The CDR3 nucleotides are TGTGCCAGCAGCGCAGGACTAGCGGACAAAGAGACCCAGTACTTC. Translating gives CASSAGLADKETQYF. V and J are TRBV9 and TRBJ2-5, with 10 nucleotides matching TRBD2. The CDR3 has 15 residues. The V gene end was trimmed by 3 bases and the J gene end by 3 bases; junction bases not matched to a gene: 5. CDR1 and CDR2 (germline): SGDLS, YYNGEE.

This sequence joins TRBV15 and TRBJ1-5, with TRBD1 matching over 8 bases. V shed 5 bases, J shed 6 bases, and the junction held 9 bases outside the gene matches. In germline, CDR1 is LNHNV, CDR2 YYDKDF (reference sequence). CDR3 length equals 15 residues. CDR3 sequence reads: CATSPDRGVGQPQHF. CDR3 in DNA: TGTGCCACCAGCCCTGACAGGGGCGTGGGTCAGCCCCAGCATTTT.

This clone was observed a single time. The chain links TRBV6-1 to TRBJ1-4; the match to TRBD1 covers 8 bases. Germline values: CDR1 MNHNS, CDR2 SASEGT. The CDR3 runs to 16 residues. With 4 bases clipped from V and 5 bases from J, the junction kept 9 bases outside the gene matches. The chain's CDR3 is CASSVIGRTGNEKLFF. DNA of the CDR3: TGTGCCAGCAGTGTAATAGGAAGGACAGGGAATGAAAAACTGTTTTTT.

V and J are TRBV5-1 and TRBJ2-1; 13 bases are a match to TRBD2. Germline assignment: CDR1 SGHRS and CDR2 YFSETQ. The CDR3 totals 14 residues. The J segment lost 4 bases and the V segment lost 5 bases, leaving 0 bases of the junction unmatched. The CDR3, as DNA: TGCGCCAGCAGGACTAGCGGGGGGTACAATGAGCAGTTCTTC. Its protein is CASRTSGGYNEQFF.

The rearrangement joins TRBV27 to TRBJ1-5; D is unclear. V gave up 4 bases and J gave up 2 bases, with 15 bases separating them. CDR1 and CDR2 (germline): MNHEY, SMNVEV (reference sequence). There are 16 residues in the CDR3. CDR3 bases: TGTGCCAGCAGTTCAATGCAATCGTTCGGCAATCAGCCCCAGCATTTT. Protein: CASSSMQSFGNQPQHF.

The rearrangement joins TRBV7-9 to TRBJ2-5, with D unclear. The CDR3 is 14 amino acids. The germline gives CDR1 SEHNR, CDR2 FQNEAQ (reference sequence). The V and J ends lost 3 bases and 2 bases respectively, with 10 bases between them. DNA for the CDR3: TGTGCCAGCAGCTTGGCGGCAGCTCAAGAGACCCAGTACTTC. Amino acids: CASSLAAAQETQYF.